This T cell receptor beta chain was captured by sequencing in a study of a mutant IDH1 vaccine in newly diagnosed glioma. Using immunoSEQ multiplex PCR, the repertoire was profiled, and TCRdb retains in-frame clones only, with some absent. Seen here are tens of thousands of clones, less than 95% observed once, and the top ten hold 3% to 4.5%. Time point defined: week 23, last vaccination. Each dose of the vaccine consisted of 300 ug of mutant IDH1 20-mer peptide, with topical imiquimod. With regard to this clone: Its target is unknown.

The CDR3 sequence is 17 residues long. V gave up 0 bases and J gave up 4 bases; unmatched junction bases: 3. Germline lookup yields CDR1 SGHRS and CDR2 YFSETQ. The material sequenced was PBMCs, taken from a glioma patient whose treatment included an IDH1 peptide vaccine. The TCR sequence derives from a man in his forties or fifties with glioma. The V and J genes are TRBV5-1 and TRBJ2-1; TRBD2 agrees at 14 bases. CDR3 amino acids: CASSLEGLAGGYNEQFF. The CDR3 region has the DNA TGCGCCAGCAGCTTGGAAGGACTAGCGGGAGGTTACAATGAGCAGTTCTTC.